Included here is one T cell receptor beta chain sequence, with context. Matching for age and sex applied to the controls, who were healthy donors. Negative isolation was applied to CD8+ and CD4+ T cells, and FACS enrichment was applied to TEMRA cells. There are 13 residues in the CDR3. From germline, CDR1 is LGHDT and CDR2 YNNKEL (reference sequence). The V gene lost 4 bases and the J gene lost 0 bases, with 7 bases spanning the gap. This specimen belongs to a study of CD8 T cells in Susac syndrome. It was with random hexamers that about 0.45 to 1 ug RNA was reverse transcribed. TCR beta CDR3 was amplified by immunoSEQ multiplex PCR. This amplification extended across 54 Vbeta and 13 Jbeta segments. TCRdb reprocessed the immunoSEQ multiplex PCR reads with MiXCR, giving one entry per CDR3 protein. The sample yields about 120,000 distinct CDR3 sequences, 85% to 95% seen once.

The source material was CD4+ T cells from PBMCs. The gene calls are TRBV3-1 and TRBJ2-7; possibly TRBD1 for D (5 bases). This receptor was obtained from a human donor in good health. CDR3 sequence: CASSPDSSYEQYF. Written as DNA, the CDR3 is TGTGCCAGCAGCCCAGACAGCTCCTACGAGCAGTACTTC.